One sample yielded the 28 T cell receptor beta chains listed below, sequenced in a study of long-term antiretroviral therapy in people with HIV. Survey-level resolution applied to immunoSEQ assay v3.0. Clones were sequenced by immunoSEQ multiplex PCR, and TCRdb holds only the in-frame ones, with some missing. The repertoire holds some 25,000 clones, with roughly 84% as singletons. Specimen: unsorted PBMCs, collected 3 years after starting antiretroviral therapy. The source is a middle-aged man with HIV.

This chain joins TRBV7-5 and TRBJ2-7; the listed D gene, TRBD1, was not tested against the DNA. TRBV7-5 corresponds to a pseudogene. This CDR3 spans 16 amino acids. The CDR3 DNA reads as TGTGCCAGAAGCCGGATTCCCGGGACACCCTCCTACGAGCAGTACTTC. As protein: CARSRIPGTPSYEQYF.

This clone was seen only once. The rearrangement uses TRBV7-8 and TRBJ1-2; a possible D gene is TRBD1 (6 bases). The CDR3 sequence is 14 residues long. Germline CDR1 and CDR2: SGHVS and FQNEAQ. With 5 bases removed from V and 0 bases from J, the gap between germline ends came to 10 bases. CDR3 amino acids: CASSADSSNYGYTF. CDR3 nucleotides: TGTGCCAGCAGCGCGGACAGTTCTAACTATGGCTACACCTTC.

The chain joins TRBV6-6 to TRBJ2-4, with a possible D match to TRBD1 (5 bases). Trimming took 2 bases from V and 6 from J, leaving 8 bases between them. CDR1 is MNHNY and CDR2 is SVGAGI in the germline V gene (reference sequence). The CDR3 sequence is 13 residues long. DNA of the CDR3: TGTGCCAGCAGTTACCCGACAGTAAACATTCAGTACTTC. Translating it yields CASSYPTVNIQYF.

This clone was seen a handful of times. The V call is TRBV28, the J call TRBJ1-1; 9 bases agree with TRBD1. V shed 2 bases and J 11 bases; nucleotides not matched to a gene: 9. Germline loops: CDR1 MDHEN, CDR2 SYDVKM. This CDR3 region has 14 residues. The DNA for the CDR3 is TGTGCCAGCAGTTTACACAGGGGGCCAATTAAGGCTTTCTTT. Protein product: CASSLHRGPIKAFF.

V and J are TRBV10-3 and TRBJ1-1; 10 bases are a match to TRBD1. CDR3 length: 17 residues. Germline V gives CDR1 ENHRY, CDR2 SYGVKD. V lost 3 bases and J lost 6; bases outside the gene matches: 13. The CDR3 sequence: CAISDSGTGVKNAEAFF. CDR3 DNA sequence: TGTGCCATCAGTGATTCCGGGACAGGGGTGAAGAATGCTGAAGCTTTCTTT.

The V gene is TRBV7-9, the J gene TRBJ2-1; D is ambiguous. Germline V CDR1 and CDR2: SEHNR, FQNEAQ (reference sequence). Deletions cut 5 bases from V and 2 bases from J, with 10 bases between. The CDR3 sequence is 14 residues long. The CDR3 loop is CASSPASAYNEQFF. Written as DNA, the CDR3 is TGTGCCAGCAGCCCGGCTTCCGCCTACAATGAGCAGTTCTTC.

V is TRBV6-5 and J is TRBJ2-3; 9 nucleotides align to TRBD1. The germline CDR1 and CDR2 sequences are MNHEY and SVGAGI. CDR3 size: 15 residues. Trimming took 5 bases from V and 0 from J; bases not matched to a gene: 3. The CDR3 DNA reads as TGTGCCAGCAGTGGACAGGGGCCAAGCACAGATACGCAGTATTTT. Amino acids: CASSGQGPSTDTQYF.

V is TRBV11-2 and J is TRBJ2-5, with a possible D match to TRBD2 (6 bases). V lost 4 bases and J lost 4, with 19 bases in between. CDR1 SGHAT and CDR2 FQNNGV come from the germline V gene. The CDR3 has 16 residues. Here the CDR3 reads CASSSAEGTSRETQYF. CDR3 nucleotide sequence: TGTGCCAGCAGCTCCGCGGAGGGAACCTCCAGAGAGACCCAGTACTTC. The full variable domain, completed using reference TRBV11-2 and TRBJ2-5, is EAGVAQSPRYKIIEKRQSVAFWCNPISGHATLYWYQQILGQGPKLLIQFQNNGVVDDSQLPKDRFSAERLKGVDSTLKIQPAKLEDSAVYLCASSSAEGTSRETQYFGPGTRLLVL.

This clone was picked up a small number of times. V is TRBV6-5 and J is TRBJ2-2; D is possibly TRBD2 (5 bases). V was clipped by 0 bases and J by 6 bases, with 8 bases between them. The CDR3 is 14 residues long. Germline V gives CDR1 MNHEY, CDR2 SVGAGI. The CDR3 is CASSYSSSSGELFF. The CDR3 DNA sequence: TGTGCCAGCAGTTACTCTTCTAGCTCCGGGGAGCTGTTTTTT.

The chain joins TRBV13 to TRBJ2-2; no clear D. CDR3 length: 12 amino acids. The germline CDR1 and CDR2 sequences are PRHDT and FYEKMQ (reference sequence). Trimming stripped 7 bases from V and 3 bases from J, with 6 bases between. The CDR3 nucleotides are TGTGCCAGCACCGACCACACCGGGGAGCTGTTTTTT. Its protein product is CASTDHTGELFF.

The V gene is TRBV11-2, the J gene TRBJ2-2, with D hard to call. The CDR3 length is 13 residues. Germline-derived CDR1 and CDR2 are SGHAT and FQNNGV. V was clipped by 9 bases and J by 2 bases, with 10 bases between them. The CDR3 nucleotides are TGTGCCAGGGGCGGAGTAAACACCGGGGAGCTGTTTTTT. As protein: CARGGVNTGELFF.

The gene calls are TRBV7-6 and TRBJ2-1; D tentatively fits TRBD1 or TRBD2 (5 bases each). The CDR3 is 14 amino acids. Germline loops: CDR1 SGHVS, CDR2 FNYEAQ. V lost 2 bases, J lost 3 bases, and 8 bases lay in between. CDR3 protein: CASSLIGGYNEQFF. In DNA form, the CDR3 reads TGTGCCAGCAGCTTAATTGGGGGCTACAATGAGCAGTTCTTC.

V usage is TRBV4-3 and J usage is TRBJ2-2, with 11 bases matching TRBD2. V lost 4 bases and J lost 4; bases outside the gene matches: 5. The germline gives CDR1 LGHNA, CDR2 YSLEER. The CDR3 runs to 16 residues. The CDR3 coding sequence is TGCGCCAGCAGCCTTCTAGCGGGGGGACTCACCGGGGAGCTGTTTTTT. This codes for CASSLLAGGLTGELFF.

Remarks on this clone: At one boundary the junction diverges from the germline segment, which might be a read error. In nucleotides, the CDR3 is TGTGCCAGCAGTTTATATTTTAACACGTTTCCCTTC. Protein: CASSLYFNTFPF. This rearrangement joins TRBV27 to TRBJ1-2; D gene unclear. Per germline, CDR1 MNHEY and CDR2 SMNVEV (reference sequence). The CDR3 loop spans 12 amino acids.

This clone was seen only a few times. This sequence joins TRBV28 and TRBJ1-6; tentative D call: TRBD1 (5 bases). V lost 6 bases to trimming and J lost 14 bases, with 17 bases between them. The CDR3 loop spans 13 amino acids. The germline CDR1 and CDR2 sequences are MDHEN and SYDVKM. The CDR3 protein is CASSRDRLATLHF. DNA for the CDR3: TGTGCCAGCAGCCGGGACCGGCTGGCGACCCTCCACTTT.

The J gene is TRBJ2-1, the V gene TRBV2; D is uncertain. CDR3 size: 12 residues. The germline CDR1 and CDR2 sequences are SNHLY and FYNNEI. V was pared by 7 bases and J by 4 bases, with 8 bases between. The CDR3 here is CASTGKYNEQFF. The CDR3 nucleotides are TGTGCCAGCACTGGGAAATACAATGAGCAGTTCTTC.

The rearrangement links TRBV4-1 to TRBJ2-1, with D unresolved. This CDR3 is 12 amino acids long. Germline CDR1 reads MGHRA; CDR2 reads YSYEKL. V lost 3 bases to trimming and J lost 7 bases, with 7 bases between them. The CDR3 loop is CASSHFRNEQFF. In nucleotides, the CDR3 is TGCGCCAGCAGCCACTTCAGGAATGAGCAGTTCTTC.

V gene TRBV4-3 combines with J gene TRBJ2-3; TRBD1 is a possible D gene (7 bases). The V gene lost 1 base and the J gene lost 0 bases, with 17 bases spanning the gap. CDR3 length: 18 amino acids. CDR1 is LGHNA, CDR2 YSLEER, per germline. The CDR3 loop reads CASSQASGGTASTDTQYF. The CDR3 DNA follows: TGCGCCAGCAGCCAAGCCTCAGGGGGGACAGCTAGCACAGATACGCAGTATTTT.

This sequence joins TRBV1 and TRBJ2-3; TRBD2 reflects the table's D call only, with no check against the DNA. TRBV1 constitutes a pseudogene. CDR3 size: 17 residues. CDR3 loop: CTSSQELAGGLGLFQYF. The CDR3 coding sequence is TGCACCAGCAGCCAAGAACTAGCGGGAGGGCTGGGCCTGTTTCAGTATTTT.

This rearrangement joins TRBV6-6 to TRBJ1-2, with D possibly being TRBD1 (5 bases). This CDR3 comprises 13 residues. Trimming shortened V by 3 bases and J by 2 bases, and 7 bases separated the two germline ends. The germline gives CDR1 MNHNY, CDR2 SVGAGI (reference sequence). The CDR3 DNA reads as TGTGCCAGCAGTTATGGGGGAAACTATGGCTACACCTTC. It is translated as CASSYGGNYGYTF.

The rearrangement links TRBV5-4 to TRBJ1-4; tentatively, D is TRBD1 (5 bases). Trimming took 7 bases from V and 8 from J, leaving 15 bases between them. The germline V gene encodes CDR1 SGHNT and CDR2 YYREEE (reference sequence). The CDR3 spans 13 residues. The CDR3 DNA reads as TGTGCCAGCTCGGGGAGGGGAAGAGAAAAACTGTTTTTT. Its translation: CASSGRGREKLFF.

V gene TRBV5-5 combines with J gene TRBJ1-5; D may be TRBD1 (5 bases). This CDR3 is built from 14 residues. Trimming removed 0 bases at V and 7 bases at J, with 11 bases between. Germline V gene lookup returns CDR1 SGHKS and CDR2 YYEKEE (reference sequence). The DNA of the CDR3 is TGTGCCAGCAGCTTGGGGGGCAGAGGACAGCCCCAGCATTTT. Residues: CASSLGGRGQPQHF.

The chain is built from TRBV11-3 and TRBJ2-3; maybe TRBD2 (6 bases). Trimming stripped 1 base from V and 2 bases from J, with 13 bases between. Germline V CDR1 and CDR2: SGHNT, YENEEA. The CDR3 has 16 residues. CDR3 region: CASSLGLAPYTDTQYF. The DNA for the CDR3 is TGTGCCAGCAGCTTAGGGCTAGCGCCTTACACAGATACGCAGTATTTT.

Judged by abundance, this clone is medium-sized. V usage is TRBV2 and J usage is TRBJ2-7; no firm D call. This CDR3 comprises 10 residues. Germline lookup yields CDR1 SNHLY and CDR2 FYNNEI. With 6 bases removed from V and 2 bases from J, the gap between germline ends came to 2 bases. Here the CDR3 DNA reads TGTGCCAGCAGGACCTACGAGCAGTACTTC. This gives the protein CASRTYEQYF. The full variable domain, completed using reference TRBV2 and TRBJ2-7, is EPEVTQTPSHQVTQMGQEVILRCVPISNHLYFYWYRQILGQKVEFLVSFYNNEISEKSEIFDDQFSVERPDGSNFTLKIRSTKLEDSAMYFCASRTYEQYFGPGTRLTVT.

This chain connects TRBV5-1 to TRBJ2-5, with a tentative D call TRBD1 (5 bases). The CDR3 consists of 17 residues. CDR1 is SGHRS, CDR2 YFSETQ, per germline. V was clipped by 6 bases and J by 2 bases, with 23 bases between them. The chain's CDR3 is CASTLITGALTQETQYF. CDR3 DNA: TGCGCCAGCACCCTGATAACAGGCGCTTTAACTCAAGAGACCCAGTACTTC.

The rearrangement links TRBV7-9 to TRBJ1-1; no clear D. Trimming pared 5 bases from V and 2 bases from J, leaving 6 bases between. The CDR3 has 12 amino acids. Looked up from germline, CDR1 is SEHNR and CDR2 is FQNEAQ (reference sequence). CDR3 amino acids: CASSPTNTEAFF. The CDR3 region has the DNA TGTGCCAGCAGCCCTACTAACACTGAAGCTTTCTTT.

The V and J genes are TRBV27 and TRBJ2-7; 7 bases are a match to TRBD2. The germline V gene has CDR1 MNHEY and CDR2 SMNVEV (reference sequence). This CDR3 has 14 amino acids. V lost 5 bases to trimming and J lost 3 bases; unmatched junction nucleotides: 7. The CDR3 here is CASSTLAVNYEQYF. Here the CDR3 DNA reads TGTGCCAGCAGTACTCTAGCGGTAAACTACGAGCAGTACTTC.

V usage is TRBV2 and J usage is TRBJ1-6; unclear D gene. CDR3 length: 15 residues. V was trimmed by 3 bases and J by 0 bases, leaving 6 bases between them. Germline V CDR1 and CDR2: SNHLY, FYNNEI. CDR3 amino acids: CASSDWSSYNSPLHF. The CDR3 DNA is TGTGCCAGCAGTGACTGGAGCTCCTATAATTCACCCCTCCACTTT.